Listed below are T cell receptor beta chains from one sample, sequenced in a study of technical replicates of blood from a handful of donors. Method: immunoSEQ multiplex PCR; TCRdb's copy keeps in-frame clones and lacks some. The profile covers 85,000 to 100,000 clones, with around 95% appearing a single time and 0.22% taken by the ten largest. Sequencing used T cells isolated from PBMCs. Source of these receptors: a human donor in good health. The conserved cysteine and the conserved F or W are not part of the CDR3 here. Size tells how often a clone was seen (once, few, many) or the class of an expanded clone, and some rows leave it out.

clone size	V gene	J gene	CDR3 protein
NA	TRBV7-9	TRBJ2-7	ASSDYPRDEQY
NA	TRBV4-1	TRBJ1-1	ASSQDHRAWDTEAF
NA	TRBV5-1	TRBJ1-2	ASSYAAAYGYT
NA	TRBV6-1	TRBJ1-1	ASRTGGTFEAF
NA	TRBV15	TRBJ2-7	ATSRVPDSAYEQY
NA	TRBV19	TRBJ2-3	ATRGADTQY
NA	TRBV5-4	TRBJ1-1	ASSLGVATPRNTEAF
once	TRBV28	TRBJ2-7	ASLGIGTSSWYEQY
NA	TRBV7-2	TRBJ2-3	ASSLDPGTDTQY
NA	TRBV7-9	TRBJ2-3	ASSSGLAGAGTQY
NA	TRBV7-9	TRBJ2-1	ASSTLADNEQF
NA	TRBV15	TRBJ2-5	AITKPRTSGGAGETQY
NA	TRBV28	TRBJ2-7	ASRRPGTGSYEQY
NA	TRBV29-1	TRBJ2-3	SVEDGQQGIGTDTQY
NA	TRBV6-5	TRBJ1-1	ASSSSFGGITEAF
NA	TRBV12-5	TRBJ2-3	ASGLSASGYTDTQY
NA	TRBV6-1	TRBJ1-5	ASRPRDNSNQPQH
NA	TRBV5-1	TRBJ2-1	ASSLAYAGDNHEQF
NA	TRBV15	TRBJ2-7	ATSRGQGDREQY
NA	TRBV7-9	TRBJ2-5	ASSTPLRRREGPQETQY
NA	TRBV29-1	TRBJ2-7	RQLRVFGLAGGPGLECSYEQY
once	TRBV15	TRBJ1-2	ATSRVSGVLGYT
NA	TRBV6-5	TRBJ2-6	ASSYGSSGANVLT
NA	TRBV7-9	TRBJ1-1	ASSLQGVAEAF
NA	TRBV11-3	TRBJ2-1	ASSLGLAGNNEQF
NA	TRBV11-2	TRBJ2-3	ASSLGPILTDTQY
NA	TRBV29-1	TRBJ2-3	SGTGGADTQY
NA	TRBV5-5	TRBJ1-5	ASSLPRQGSSNQPQH
NA	TRBV27	TRBJ2-1	ASSLKAGPYNEQF
NA	TRBV27	TRBJ1-5	ASSPVGTGGLGNQPQH
NA	TRBV6-5	TRBJ2-1	ASSYSYRWYNEQF
once	TRBV6-5	TRBJ1-2	ASRGRINGYT
NA	TRBV30	TRBJ1-2	AHNGQGLANYGYT
NA	TRBV2	TRBJ1-3	ASKAAAGDRGYGNTIY
NA	TRBV5-1	TRBJ2-5	ASSWRGPGETQY
NA	TRBV21-1	TRBJ2-7	ASSKVGGTGFHEQY
NA	TRBV28	TRBJ2-7	ASSFTRQGAYEQY
once	TRBV28	TRBJ1-1	ASSLSQSEAF
NA	TRBV2	TRBJ1-2	ASRWTGYGYT
NA	TRBV7-8	TRBJ1-2	ASSTAVSGSSPYGYT
NA	TRBV4-2	TRBJ2-1	ASSQARDEQF
NA	TRBV5-6	TRBJ2-3	ASSLVVLTSSTDTQY
NA	TRBV2	TRBJ1-1	ASSVVGVVPEAF
NA	TRBV5-1	TRBJ2-2	ASSLLQANTGELF
once	TRBV6-5	TRBJ1-6	ASSRNDRGNSPLH
NA	TRBV27	TRBJ2-2	ASSLSASGAGELF
NA	TRBV28	TRBJ1-5	ASSLKGPGQGVSQPQH
NA	TRBV10-3	TRBJ1-2	ATGRDNYGYT
NA	TRBV5-1	TRBJ2-3	ASSTDYGTDTQY
NA	TRBV30	TRBJ1-6	ACTPGQVIYNSPLH
NA	TRBV30	TRBJ2-1	AWSDPGQGYNEQF
NA	TRBV6-1	TRBJ1-6	ASSDSAAWNSPLH
NA	TRBV4-2	TRBJ2-3	ASSQGARTGTDTQY